This TCR beta chain derives from a study of CD8 T cells in cerebrospinal fluid in Alzheimer's disease (dated by TCRdb to the early 2020s). About the study as a whole: To assess CSF T cell clonal expansion, the study used two single-cell approaches: plate-based nested PCR sequencing and droplet-based sequencing. The droplet-based CSF comparison of patients and controls included roughly nine healthy controls (around 11,000 cells) and roughly nine patients with MCI or Alzheimer's disease (10,391 cells). The study examined whether cerebrospinal fluid from healthy elderly individuals and from patients with neurodegenerative disease contained clonally expanded T cells. CSF gene-expression analysis, which included Parkinson's disease patients, covered 20 to 30 samples in total.

The library was made by 10x single-cell sequencing. Profiling of CSF cells was done with 10X Genomics single-cell V(D)J and 5' gene-expression libraries. An Illumina NextSeq550 was used to sequence the CSF single-cell TCR libraries. As for the authors' bioinformatics: V(D)J reads were aligned to the vdj-GRCh38 alts ensemble 2.0.0 reference and processed with the Cell Ranger vdj pipeline. Clonotypes were defined as cell barcodes sharing the same set of productive CDR3 nucleotide sequences. Clonotype information was added to Seurat v3.0 gene-expression metadata to link clonality with transcriptional profiles. Any CSF cell with more than 1,800 genes, more than 7,500 UMIs or more than 10% mitochondrial reads was excluded. To identify TCRs with known antigen specificity, CDR3-beta sequences were compared against VDJdb. Clone sharing was examined by network analysis using the R package qgraph, in which only TCRs with complete alpha and beta chains were included. After TCRdb reprocessed the reads, each CDR3 protein sequence was kept as one row, without DNA. TCRdb, not the original authors, processed these V and J calls. The sample's own table lists more than 1,000 distinct CDR3 sequences. The top ten clones comprise 8.1% of the sample.

None of the participants had acute infectious disease, and every participant was in good physical condition. Live CSF cells for droplet-based sequencing were sorted with a live/dead marker. CSF was obtained by lumbar puncture, and immune cells were pelleted by centrifugation at 300g. CSF samples were checked for red blood cells, and any sample contaminated with blood was excluded. CSF cells were cryopreserved in freezing medium, frozen overnight at -80 °C, and then stored in liquid nitrogen. Before analysis, CSF samples had been stored for less than seven months. Frequency alone marks this clonotype as medium-sized (0.01 to 0.1%); no count is stored. Its antigen target is currently unknown. Via the germline V gene, CDR1 is MNHNS and CDR2 SASEGT. Counted from cysteine to phenylalanine, this CDR3 has 15 amino acids. Only the protein sequence is given. Broader findings and caveats from the paper: In pooled data, a highly expanded clone (at least 3% of TCRs) was found in 1 of 10 healthy subjects versus 4 of 6 Alzheimer's patients. Compared with controls, patients with MCI or Alzheimer's disease had a higher percentage of their CSF TCRs made up by the single largest clone. The authors warned that finding EBV-specific TCRs in CSF does not prove a causal connection between EBV and Alzheimer's disease. The EBV-specific clones were neither the most highly expanded clones nor enriched among patients. Only samples with detectable clones went into the overall clonality comparison: approximately 11 healthy, 5 MCI, 5 AD, and 6 PD.

This TCR was sampled from a human donor in good health. Input material: cerebrospinal fluid. Here the chain combines TRBV6-1 and TRBJ1-4; absent DNA, TCRdb's TRBD1 call cannot be checked. The CDR3 loop reads CASSDPRVAHEKLFF.